This TCR beta chain comes out of a study of cytomegalovirus exposure and HLA in healthy donors. The CDR3 has 16 residues. Germline V gives CDR1 SGHTA, CDR2 FQGTGA. V lost 1 base and J lost 7; bases outside the gene matches: 9. Study outcomes and limitations: The authors later linked a missense DCLRE1C variant to TCR beta V- and J-gene trimming. It was assumed in the presence/absence analyses that sequencing depth was roughly uniform across donors. The classifier was said to identify cytomegalovirus status with high specificity and sensitivity.

Vbeta (60) and Jbeta (13) primers were used in the PCR. Generated by immunoSEQ multiplex PCR, the TCRdb table keeps only in-frame clones and is missing some. The table records about 110,000 clones, around four fifths of them present only once. Worth noting for this clone: Antigen: not known.

Sequencing input: PBMCs. The genes are TRBV7-3 and TRBJ2-3; TRBD2 matches 9 bases. This TCR was sampled from a young man in good health and CMV-seropositive. CDR3 in DNA: TGTGCCAGCAGCTTAAGGGGCGGGGGGGCCAGGAATACGCAGTATTTT. Translated, it gives CASSLRGGGARNTQYF.